This T cell receptor beta chain derives from a study of T cells after yellow fever vaccination. General study points: Repertoires obtained by FACS sorting could include abundant clonotypes that entered as contaminants from the bulk population. Clones that expanded after primary vaccination mostly reappeared after the booster (roughly 96% CD4, 75% to 90% CD8).

This clonotype appeared a few times. Its antigen is not identified. Each CDR3 protein is one row after TCRdb ran MiXCR on the 5' RACE reads. The table lists roughly 320,000 distinct CDR3 sequences, 9.5% to 12% of them singletons. Between the trimmed V and J ends, which lost 7 bases and 4 bases, there was a span of 19 bases. The CDR3 is 15 amino acids. Per the germline V gene, CDR1 is MNHEY and CDR2 is SMNVEV (reference sequence). The sequenced sample was CD4+ T cells sorted from PBMCs, obtained 45 days after the yellow fever booster vaccination. The genes are TRBV27 and TRBJ1-1; D may be TRBD1 (5 bases). The sequence was obtained from a man aged 18 to 29 who received the YFV17D yellow fever vaccine. CDR3 sequence (DNA): TGTGCCAGCACCCCCCGTCCAGGGTGGGGCACTGAAGCTTTCTTT. Its translation: CASTPRPGWGTEAFF.